The rows below give T cell receptor beta chains drawn from one sample of a study of regulatory T cells in long-lasting Graves disease. TCRdb independently ran MiXCR on the multiplex PCR reads; one entry per CDR3 protein. The sample has a few hundred thousand distinct CDR3 sequences; approximately 13% are singletons. These sequences were also reported in another study, on T cells in Graves' hyperthyroidism and ophthalmopathy.

Here the sequenced sample was peripheral blood mononuclear cells (PBMCs), taken at new diagnosis, from a patient treated with antithyroid drugs. The receptors here all came from a man aged 30 to 45 with Graves disease. The CDR3 runs from the conserved cysteine through the conserved F or W. A D gene is named only where the DNA matches it firmly. Clone sizes are given selectively: once, few, many, or a class where the clone is expanded.

clone size	D gene	J gene	V gene	CDR3 protein	CDR3 DNA
many	.	TRBJ1-2	TRBV29-1	CSVPLQEWGADYGYTF	TGCAGCGTGCCACTCCAGGAGTGGGGCGCAGACTATGGCTACACCTTC
many	.	TRBJ2-1	TRBV20-1	CSASRGNNEQFF	TGCAGTGCTAGTAGGGGAAACAATGAGCAGTTCTTC
.	.	TRBJ2-2	TRBV10-1	CASSEHLAPSAGELFF	TGCGCCAGCAGTGAGCACCTAGCTCCCTCGGCCGGGGAGCTGTTTTTT
few	TRBD1	TRBJ2-2	TRBV12-3/TRBV12-4	CASKIRDRAHTGELFF	TGTGCCAGCAAAATACGGGACAGGGCCCATACCGGGGAGCTGTTTTTT
many	TRBD2	TRBJ2-2	TRBV10-3	CAISGTSGSTGELFF	TGTGCCATCAGTGGGACTAGCGGGAGTACCGGGGAGCTGTTTTTT
many	.	TRBJ1-5	TRBV20-1	CSARDSGGSQPQHF	TGCAGTGCTAGAGATTCTGGGGGAAGTCAGCCCCAGCATTTT
many	.	TRBJ2-1	TRBV24-1	CATSDPGEREEQFF	TGTGCCACCAGTGATCCCGGCGAACGGGAGGAGCAGTTCTTC
.	.	TRBJ2-1	TRBV20-1	CSAMPIGSERFF	TGCAGTGCCATGCCCATTGGGTCGGAGCGGTTCTTC
many	TRBD2	TRBJ2-7	TRBV5-1	CASSFSSGPSSYEQYF	TGCGCCAGCAGCTTCTCTAGCGGTCCAAGCTCCTACGAGCAGTACTTC
many	.	TRBJ2-7	TRBV20-1	CSARVQEQYF	TGCAGTGCTAGAGTCCAAGAGCAGTACTTC
many	TRBD2	TRBJ2-3	TRBV27	CASSFKWGGDTQYF	TGTGCCAGCAGTTTCAAATGGGGGGGAGATACGCAGTATTTT
many	.	TRBJ1-1	TRBV29-1	CSADTGNTEAFF	TGCAGCGCCGATACAGGGAACACTGAAGCTTTCTTT
many	.	TRBJ2-7	TRBV29-1	CSVGSRDRYEQYF	TGCAGCGTTGGTTCCCGGGACCGCTACGAGCAGTACTTC